This TCR beta chain was observed in a study of somatic mutations in cytotoxic T cells in rheumatoid arthritis. Background on the study: Among the T-cell populations stained with V beta antibodies, some were separated by flow sorting at nearly 100% purity, including V beta1+ cells whose TCRB was sequenced.

TCRdb keeps only in-frame clones here, not all; method: immunoSEQ multiplex PCR. Of almost 15,000 clones in the sample, over 60% were seen once. This CDR3 region has 17 residues. The V and J ends lost 0 bases and 2 bases respectively, with 14 bases between them. CDR1 and CDR2 from the germline V gene are MGHRA and YSYEKL. Positive magnetic bead selection isolated CD4+ and CD8+ cells, and flow cytometry checked purity. Points from the study as a whole: Rheumatoid arthritis patients and age-matched healthy controls showed no significant difference in CD8+ T-cell clonality.

Of note for this clone: The target antigen is unknown.

The TCR originated in an adult with rheumatoid arthritis. This chain links TRBV4-1 with TRBJ1-3; no clear D gene. Sequenced input: CD8+ T cells sorted from blood. This CDR3 is CASSQDGILTAGNTIYF. The CDR3 nucleotides are TGCGCCAGCAGCCAAGATGGGATCCTTACGGCTGGAAACACCATATATTTT.